This T cell receptor beta chain emerged from a study of vaccination and CD4 T cells after COVID-19. Study details: At days 161 to 241 and at day 14 post-vaccination, a few convalescent patients were sampled.

The CDR3 is 14 amino acids. With 0 bases removed from V and 1 base from J, the gap between germline ends came to 4 bases. Germline values: CDR1 MNHNS, CDR2 SASEGT. This clonotype was seen only once. Antigen specificity is unknown. The Oncomine TCR Beta short-read assay was applied to DNA of cultured CD4+ T cells. From cultured CD4+ T cells, genomic DNA was extracted. In TCRdb, the PCR reads were re-called with MiXCR into one record per CDR3 protein. The sample includes around 25,000 distinct CDR3 sequences, about 30% seen only once; the top ten take approximately 3%. Noted time point: late sampling 161 to 241 days after vaccination in three convalescent patients. Stated treatment: approximately 11-day PBMC culture with coronavirus spike peptide pools or control peptides (ViraFEST assay).

The TCR was taken from a human donor who had recovered from COVID-19. The sample here was CD4+ T cells from blood, cultured in vitro, taken about 7 months after SARS-CoV-2 vaccination. This chain links TRBV6-1 with TRBJ2-4; no reliable D call. DNA of the CDR3: TGTGCCAGCAGTGAAGCTTCTGCCAAAAACATTCAGTACTTC. It specifies CASSEASAKNIQYF.